The 31 T cell receptor beta chains given below trace back to one sample, sequenced in a study of PD-1 blockade in mismatch repair-deficient tumors. The assay was immunoSEQ multiplex PCR, and TCRdb's table has in-frame clones only and misses some. This table holds approximately 38,000 clones, roughly 83% found once. Sequenced material: peripheral blood, taken 4 weeks after starting pembrolizumab. The origin of the receptors is an adult with mismatch repair-deficient cancer.

Here the CDR3 reads CASSDAGGHNVLTF. The CDR3 nucleotides read TGTGCCAGCAGTGATGCAGGGGGACACAACGTCCTGACTTTC. The chain recombines TRBV25-1 with TRBJ2-6; 7 nucleotides match TRBD1. Germline loops: CDR1 MGHDK, CDR2 SYGVNS. The CDR3 consists of 14 residues. With 3 bases clipped from V and 9 bases from J, the junction kept 5 bases outside the gene matches.

Only a few counts were recorded for this clone. The same CDR3 can be traced to other DNA sequences in this sample. The CDR3 DNA sequence: TGTGCCTGGAGTGTTGGCGGAAGCACAGATACGCAGTATTTT. This encodes CAWSVGGSTDTQYF. The V call is TRBV30, the J call TRBJ2-3; unclear D gene. Germline CDR1 is GTSNPN and CDR2 is SVGIG (reference sequence). This CDR3 has 14 residues. V dropped 0 bases and J dropped 0 bases, with 7 bases sitting between them.

This chain links TRBV10-1 with TRBJ2-3; D unresolved. Deletions cut 8 bases from V and 6 bases from J, with 15 bases between. The germline V gene has CDR1 WNHNN and CDR2 SYGVQD (reference sequence). The CDR3 is 13 residues long. The CDR3 coding sequence is TGCGCCAGCGGCTCGGGTCCGGCCGATACGCAGTATTTT. This translates into CASGSGPADTQYF.

This chain uses TRBV5-1 with TRBJ1-1; weak D call: TRBD1 (6 bases). This CDR3 region has 14 residues. With 2 bases removed from V and 8 bases from J, the gap between germline ends came to 16 bases. The germline V gene encodes CDR1 SGHRS and CDR2 YFSETQ. CDR3 region: CASSFRGGEVEAFF. CDR3 DNA: TGCGCCAGCAGCTTCCGCGGGGGCGAGGTCGAAGCTTTCTTT. Drawing the rest from reference TRBV5-1 and TRBJ1-1, the complete variable domain is KAGVTQTPRYLIKTRGQQVTLSCSPISGHRSVSWYQQTPGQGLQFLFEYFSETQRNKGNFPGRFSGRQFSNSRSEMNVSTLELGDSALYLCASSFRGGEVEAFFGQGTRLTVV.

This clone was observed a single time. The chain has TRBV5-5 and TRBJ2-7, with D maybe TRBD2 (6 bases). The CDR3 totals 14 residues. V lost 0 bases, J lost 6 bases, and 13 bases lay in between. Germline V gene data show CDR1 as SGHKS and CDR2 as YYEKEE (reference sequence). The CDR3 sequence is CASSLGLGTREQYF. DNA for the CDR3: TGTGCCAGCAGCTTGGGACTAGGAACTCGCGAGCAGTACTTC.

The rearrangement joins TRBV30 to TRBJ2-1; D unresolved. CDR3 length equals 14 residues. Trimming removed 3 bases from V and 0 bases from J, with 9 bases in between. Germline-derived CDR1 and CDR2 are GTSNPN and SVGIG (reference sequence). CDR3 region: CAWSSVASYNEQFF. For the CDR3, the DNA is TGTGCCTGGAGCTCTGTGGCCTCCTACAATGAGCAGTTCTTC.

This rearrangement joins TRBV5-1 to TRBJ2-3; tentatively, D is TRBD1 (5 bases). CDR3 length equals 16 residues. Deletions cut 0 bases from V and 2 bases from J, with 13 bases between. Germline CDR1 reads SGHRS; CDR2 reads YFSETQ. The CDR3 here is CASSLGAGFFTDTQYF. The CDR3 region has the DNA TGCGCCAGCAGCTTGGGGGCAGGGTTCTTCACAGATACGCAGTATTTT.

The J gene is TRBJ2-3, the V gene TRBV5-6, with 8 bases lining up with TRBD1. The trim removed 4 bases at V and 2 bases at J, leaving 6 bases unmatched. CDR1 and CDR2 (germline): SGHDT, YYEEEE. The CDR3 loop spans 15 amino acids. The CDR3 DNA follows: TGTGCCAGCAGCGGGGACAGGCCAAACACAGATACGCAGTATTTT. Its protein is CASSGDRPNTDTQYF.

As DNA, the CDR3 is TGTGCCAGCAAGACTAGCGGACCCCAAGAGACCCAGTACTTC. The encoded protein is CASKTSGPQETQYF. The gene calls are TRBV28 and TRBJ2-5, with 9 bases matching TRBD2. Looked up from germline, CDR1 is MDHEN and CDR2 is SYDVKM. V shed 7 bases, J shed 1 base, and the junction held 4 bases outside the gene matches. The length of the CDR3 is 14 residues.

In this sample, this clone turned up once. The rearrangement joins TRBV19 to TRBJ2-1, with D possibly being TRBD1 (6 bases). The germline gives CDR1 LNHDA, CDR2 SQIVND (reference sequence). Trimming took off 1 base at V and 9 bases at J, with 16 bases between the two ends. This CDR3 is 15 amino acids long. The CDR3 region has the DNA TGTGCCAGTAGTATAGCCAGGGGCGCGTGGATTGAGCAGTTCTTC. It translates to CASSIARGAWIEQFF.

The chain uses TRBV4-2 and TRBJ2-3; no definite D call. V dropped 0 bases and J dropped 1 base, with 8 bases sitting between them. Per germline, CDR1 LGHNA and CDR2 YNFKEQ. The CDR3 length is 15 residues. The CDR3 here is CASSQERLGTDTQYF. CDR3 in DNA: TGTGCCAGCAGCCAAGAACGGCTTGGCACAGATACGCAGTATTTT.

The chain carries TRBV7-2 and TRBJ1-1; perhaps TRBD1 as D (6 bases). Germline V gives CDR1 SGHTA, CDR2 FQGNSA. Trimming pared 5 bases from V and 4 bases from J, leaving 11 bases between. CDR3 length: 13 residues. In nucleotides, the CDR3 is TGTGCCAGCAGCATTACAGGGCTCACTGAAGCTTTCTTT. It specifies CASSITGLTEAFF.

The chain is built from TRBV30 and TRBJ2-3; 7 positions match TRBD1. Germline CDR1 and CDR2: GTSNPN and SVGIG (reference sequence). The CDR3 sequence is 13 residues long. J was trimmed by 2 bases and V by 6 bases; bases with no gene match: 5. The CDR3 protein is CACRDSNTDTQYF. In DNA form, the CDR3 reads TGTGCCTGCCGGGACAGCAACACAGATACGCAGTATTTT. The variable domain in full, with the rest retrieved from reference TRBV30 and TRBJ2-3, is SQTIHQWPATLVQPVGSPLSLECTVEGTSNPNLYWYRQAAGRGLQLLFYSVGIGQISSEVPQNLSASRPQDRQFILSSKKLLLSDSGFYLCACRDSNTDTQYFGPGTRLTVL.

The chain uses TRBV12-5 and TRBJ1-2; 9 nucleotides match TRBD1. Trimming at V came to 9 bases and at J to 6 bases, leaving 5 bases not matched to a gene. This CDR3 contains 12 residues. The germline V gene has CDR1 LGHNT and CDR2 FRNRAP. The CDR3 DNA sequence: TGTGCTAGGGGACAGGGTCGAGATGGCTACACCTTC. Its translation is CARGQGRDGYTF. The variable domain in full, completed from reference TRBV12-5 and TRBJ1-2, reads DARVTQTPRHKVTEMGQEVTMRCQPILGHNTVFWYRQTMMQGLELLAYFRNRAPLDDSGMPKDRFSAEMPDATLATLKIQPSEPRDSAVYFCARGQGRDGYTFGSGTRLTVV.

The V and J genes are TRBV2 and TRBJ2-7, with D unclear. Trimming stripped 7 bases from V and 3 bases from J, with 10 bases between. From germline, CDR1 is SNHLY and CDR2 FYNNEI. This CDR3 comprises 12 residues. CDR3 loop: CASTSAIYEQYF. CDR3 in DNA: TGTGCCAGCACCTCCGCGATCTACGAGCAGTACTTC.

The V call is TRBV7-9, the J call TRBJ2-7; TRBD2 aligns across 9 bases. Trimming cost V 5 bases and J 5 bases; bases outside gene matches: 16. In germline, CDR1 is SEHNR, CDR2 FQNEAQ (reference sequence). CDR3 length: 17 amino acids. CDR3 in DNA: TGTGCCAGCAGCCCCATGGGTTTAATAGCGGGAGTCCACGAGCAGTACTTC. Amino acids: CASSPMGLIAGVHEQYF.

Only a few counts were recorded for this clone. The V gene is TRBV4-2, the J gene TRBJ2-3; 10 nucleotides align to TRBD2. In germline, CDR1 is LGHNA, CDR2 YNFKEQ. J lost 4 bases, V lost 1 base, and 11 bases had no gene match. The CDR3 runs to 18 residues. CDR3 sequence reads: CASSQGHPAGGGADTQYF. DNA for the CDR3: TGTGCCAGCAGCCAAGGTCATCCAGCGGGGGGGGGCGCAGATACGCAGTATTTT.

The rearrangement joins TRBV12-5 to TRBJ1-1; D is ambiguous. The germline V and J ends were trimmed by 0 bases and 5 bases, with 10 bases remaining between them. Germline CDR1 reads LGHNT; CDR2 reads FRNRAP. There are 14 residues in the CDR3. The chain's CDR3 is CASGLVPSVTEAFF. The CDR3 DNA sequence: TGTGCTAGTGGTTTGGTACCGAGCGTTACTGAAGCTTTCTTT.

The rearrangement uses TRBV6-5 and TRBJ2-5; D not resolved. V gave up 10 bases and J gave up 5 bases, with 14 bases separating them. Germline lookup yields CDR1 MNHEY and CDR2 SVGAGI. The CDR3 contains 12 residues. CDR3 sequence reads: CANSPRAETQYF. For the CDR3, the DNA is TGTGCCAACAGCCCCCGGGCTGAGACCCAGTACTTC.

For the CDR3, the DNA is TGTGCCAGCAGCTTGGCGGCCAGCGGGAGTGGTACGCAGTATTTT. Translated, it gives CASSLAASGSGTQYF. The chain combines TRBV7-9 with TRBJ2-3; 8 bases align to TRBD2. The CDR3 loop spans 15 amino acids. V lost 3 bases, J lost 8 bases, and 10 bases stayed unmatched. Germline CDR1 reads SEHNR; CDR2 reads FQNEAQ (reference sequence).

The genes are TRBV2 and TRBJ2-1; 10 nucleotides align to TRBD2. CDR1 and CDR2 from the germline V gene are SNHLY and FYNNEI. J lost 0 bases, V lost 8 bases, and 28 bases had no gene match. This CDR3 spans 23 amino acids. In DNA form, the CDR3 reads TGTGCCAGCTCCAGAGTACCCGTGGATAGCGGGAGGCCCGAAAGGAGCTCCTACAATGAGCAGTTCTTC. Translation: CASSRVPVDSGRPERSSYNEQFF. Variable domain in full (rest from reference TRBV2 and TRBJ2-1): EPEVTQTPSHQVTQMGQEVILRCVPISNHLYFYWYRQILGQKVEFLVSFYNNEISEKSEIFDDQFSVERPDGSNFTLKIRSTKLEDSAMYFCASSRVPVDSGRPERSSYNEQFFGPGTRLTVL.

This clone was seen a few times. This rearrangement joins TRBV2 to TRBJ2-7, with D perhaps TRBD1 (5 bases). The CDR3 length is 13 residues. The germline V and J ends were trimmed by 4 bases and 6 bases, with 13 bases remaining between them. Germline CDR1 and CDR2: SNHLY and FYNNEI. CDR3 in amino acids: CASSALRGIEQYF. In DNA form, the CDR3 reads TGTGCCAGCAGTGCCCTAAGGGGCATCGAGCAGTACTTC.

CDR3 DNA sequence: TGTGCCATCAGCGTACAACCGACAGGGTATCGTGGCTACACCTTC. Translated: CAISVQPTGYRGYTF. The V call is TRBV10-3, the J call TRBJ1-2; the match to TRBD1 covers 7 bases. Trimming took 6 bases from V and 7 from J; bases not matched to a gene: 14. The germline V gene encodes CDR1 ENHRY and CDR2 SYGVKD. The length of the CDR3 is 15 residues.

The chain links TRBV6-1 to TRBJ1-2, with D unresolved. Trimming left V 4 bases short and J 4 bases short, with 10 bases between. This CDR3 is 13 amino acids long. Germline loops: CDR1 MNHNS, CDR2 SASEGT. CDR3 coding DNA: TGTGCCAGCAGTGGGGCGCTCGGCTATGGCTACACCTTC. Translation: CASSGALGYGYTF.

The gene calls are TRBV7-8 and TRBJ2-6; perhaps TRBD1 as D (5 bases). CDR1 SGHVS and CDR2 FQNEAQ come from the germline V gene. This CDR3 comprises 16 residues. V was trimmed by 5 bases and J by 2 bases, leaving 13 bases between them. CDR3 DNA sequence: TGTGCCAGCAGCAAGGGCAGGGCGACTGGGGCCAACGTCCTGACTTTC. This sequence encodes CASSKGRATGANVLTF.

The chain joins TRBV30 to TRBJ1-3, with D hard to call. CDR1 and CDR2 from the germline V gene are GTSNPN and SVGIG (reference sequence). Deletions cut 0 bases from V and 0 bases from J, with 15 bases between. This CDR3 has 17 amino acids. The CDR3 bases are TGTGCCTGGAGTGTATTTCGACGGGCAGACTCTGGAAACACCATATATTTT. As protein: CAWSVFRRADSGNTIYF.

The chain has TRBV28 and TRBJ2-1; 8 bases are a match to TRBD2. CDR3 length: 16 residues. Germline CDR1 MDHEN, CDR2 SYDVKM. The trim removed 3 bases at V and 0 bases at J, leaving 4 bases unmatched. The CDR3, as DNA: TGTGCCAGCAGTTTCGGACTAGCCCCCTCCTACAATGAGCAGTTCTTC. Its translation: CASSFGLAPSYNEQFF.

The chain uses TRBV28 and TRBJ2-7; perhaps D is TRBD1 or TRBD2 (5 bases each). The V gene's germline CDR1 is MDHEN and CDR2 SYDVKM. This CDR3 has 12 residues. Trimming left V 5 bases short and J 3 bases short, with 8 bases between. CDR3 in amino acids: CASSRGRYEQYF. Written as DNA, the CDR3 is TGTGCCAGCAGTCGGGGACGCTACGAGCAGTACTTC.

Only a few counts were recorded for this clone. The rearrangement links TRBV11-2 to TRBJ1-1; 7 bases map to TRBD1. The ends lost 6 bases at V and 4 bases at J; junction bases unmatched: 20. CDR1 is SGHAT and CDR2 is FQNNGV in the germline V gene. CDR3 size: 18 residues. CDR3 protein: CASRSLVGPTGSATEAFF. The CDR3 region has the DNA TGTGCCAGCAGAAGCTTAGTTGGTCCGACAGGGTCGGCCACTGAAGCTTTCTTT.

The chain combines TRBV5-1 with TRBJ2-7, with D maybe TRBD2 (7 bases). This CDR3 spans 17 amino acids. Germline V lookup: CDR1 SGHRS, CDR2 YFSETQ. V lost 0 bases and J lost 3, with 19 bases in between. The CDR3 DNA sequence: TGCGCCAGCAGCTTGGCTTGGCGGGGGCGGCAAAACTACGAGCAGTACTTC. It codes for CASSLAWRGRQNYEQYF.

This chain joins TRBV6-5 and TRBJ1-2; D unresolved. This CDR3 region has 14 residues. Germline assignment: CDR1 MNHEY and CDR2 SVGAGI. The V gene lost 4 bases and the J gene lost 4 bases, with 13 bases spanning the gap. CDR3 DNA sequence: TGTGCCAGCAGTTTTTCCGGACCGATCTATGGCTACACCTTC. Its protein product is CASSFSGPIYGYTF.